The entry below gives a single T cell receptor (beta chain) sequence along with its context. The sample holds a few counts of this clonotype. No cognate antigen has been identified for it. Per-base qualities were not stored, and no clone one base away is much larger. This specimen belongs to a study of human T cells and chemical hapten exposure (dated by TCRdb to the early 2020s). Notes on the research overall: For sensitization, 2% DPC in acetone was applied to an approximately 2 cm by approximately 2 cm area of upper inner arm skin. Throughout the study period of around 24 weeks, patients also received therapeutic DPC doses to the scalp every week. Patch testing was done on the upper back using Finn chambers containing 0.01% DPC, and results were scored after 6 days according to International Contact Dermatitis Research Group standards. Most of the patients in the cohort were female, and the cohort covered alopecia areata with under or over 50% scalp involvement, alopecia totalis and alopecia universalis. Libraries were pooled for sequencing, and per-sample TCR yields varied mainly because of small differences in library volumes within the pool. The study tracked peripheral blood TCR repertoire changes in vivo during primary and secondary sensitization to the hapten diphenylcyclopropenone (DPC) in alopecia patients. Patient blood was sampled pre-sensitization (week 0) and at 2, 6 and about 24 weeks after DPC sensitization. Blood for TCR sequencing was provided by twenty-nine alopecia patients at one to four time points (pre-sensitization, 2, 6 and 24 weeks).

Spanning cysteine to phenylalanine, the CDR3 consists of 15 amino acids. The only DNA kept is the CDR3, 45 bases in frame from the first base. The germline V gene (reference sequence) supplies CDR1 SEHNR and CDR2 FQNEAQ. Trimming at the junction amounts to 3 bases on V and 2 bases on J, and the germline ends lie 8 bases apart. Study-wide conclusions, independent of this receptor: The number of PT1 expanded TCRs positively correlated with patch test score, significant at thresholds 8, 16 and 32 but not 4. DPC sensitization did not change the number of TCRs with a frequency above 1 in 1000, and there was no evidence of changes in global repertoire structure. Alopecia, a presumed autoimmune disease, was present in all patients, so the immune response of the patients might differ from that of healthy individuals. Repeated subsampling changed both the strength of the expansion versus patch-test correlation and the threshold at which that correlation became significant. Compared with pre-sensitization or healthy control sets, expanded TCRs formed significantly more large CDR3 similarity clusters, which is consistent with antigen-driven responses.

The time point label for this specimen denotes: patch test 2, 6 weeks after DPC sensitization. In the paper's terms, the treatment or condition label means: therapeutic diphenylcyclopropenone sensitization with weekly scalp DPC. Blood at each patch-test visit was drawn before the patch test was applied. Patients were considered eligible if aged 18 to 70, diagnosed with alopecia and deemed suitable for DPC therapy, and patients were excluded if pregnant. Unfractionated whole blood was collected in Tempus Blood RNA tubes, and total RNA was extracted from that blood. The method behind the library was RACE. The data were produced on a NextSeq 500. During library preparation, unique molecular identifiers were attached to individual cDNA molecules so that TCRs could be counted quantitatively and reproducibly. For every blood RNA sample, sequencing covered both the TCR alpha and TCR beta chains. In the source study's methods: Samples had a median of roughly 91,000 TCRs, with a range from roughly 20,000 to 690,600. V, J and CDR3 annotation of the TCR reads was carried out using the Decombinator software suite. For PS versus PT1 abundance plots, all samples were subsampled to the same number of TCRs (28,000). Expanded TCRs were defined as absent before sensitization and observed at least eight times at the 2-week time point. TCRdb handled the public reads itself, with Q25 trimming in fastp and clone calling in MiXCR, and kept productive beta chains. Records with the same CDR3 protein are collapsed into one entry carrying the most frequent genes and DNA. TCRdb, not the original authors, processed these V and J calls. This sample comprises roughly 120,000 distinct CDR3 sequences, 9.2% of them detected only once. The ten biggest clones cover 2.5% to 3.5% of the sample.

This receptor was obtained from a woman between 40 and 55 years old with alopecia areata. Some clones in this sample may be carry-over from other donors' samples. This receptor chain uses TRBV7-9 and TRBJ1-6; the D gene cannot be named for sure. Sequences were derived from whole blood, sampled in connection with sensitization to the hapten diphenylcyclopropenone (DPC). CDR3 loop: CASSFGEAYNSPLHF. The nucleotide sequence is given as TGTGCCAGCAGCTTCGGCGAGGCCTATAATTCACCCCTCCACTTT.